This is a list of T cell receptor beta chains from one sample in a study of CD8+ T cells in alopecia areata. Profiled with immunoSEQ multiplex PCR; TCRdb holds only in-frame clones, not every one. Here the sample spans 160,000 or so clones, 65% being singletons. The sample consisted of CD4+ T cells sorted from blood, taken at week 4, from a patient treated with tofacitinib. The receptors stem from a human donor with alopecia areata. The CDR3 runs from the conserved cysteine through the conserved F or W. A D gene is named only where the DNA matches it firmly. The size of a clone is reported for some rows only, either as once, few or many, or as a class for expanded clones.

V	J	D	size	CDR3	DNA
TRBV7-3	TRBJ2-3	TRBD2	.	CASSLKAGGTDTQYF	TGTGCCAGCAGCTTAAAAGCGGGGGGCACAGATACGCAGTATTTT
TRBV29-1	TRBJ2-1	.	.	CSASSGGGNEQFF	TGCAGCGCCTCCTCAGGGGGGGGCAATGAGCAGTTCTTC
TRBV6-5	TRBJ1-2	TRBD1	.	CASSSLDRGSYGYTF	TGTGCCAGCAGTTCCCTGGACAGGGGTAGTTATGGCTACACCTTC
TRBV29-1	TRBJ1-4	.	.	CSGGQNEKLFF	TGCAGCGGGGGGCAGAATGAAAAACTGTTTTTT
TRBV29-1	TRBJ2-7	TRBD1	few	CSVMTGNLYEQYF	TGCAGCGTGATGACAGGGAACCTCTACGAGCAGTACTTC
TRBV4-2	TRBJ2-3	.	.	CASSQDGGPYNTQYF	TGTGCCAGCAGCCAAGATGGAGGCCCATACAATACGCAGTATTTT
TRBV29-1	TRBJ2-3	.	.	CSVATGTSTDTQYF	TGCAGCGTGGCTACAGGTACTAGCACAGATACGCAGTATTTT
TRBV7-3	TRBJ2-1	.	.	CASSLYDRNNEQFF	TGTGCCAGCAGCTTATACGATAGGAACAATGAGCAGTTCTTC
TRBV29-1	TRBJ2-5	TRBD1	.	CSVVGGQGSKETQYF	TGCAGCGTTGTCGGCGGACAGGGGTCAAAAGAGACCCAGTACTTC
TRBV7-9	TRBJ2-7	.	.	CASSLLPSYEQYF	TGTGCCAGCAGCTTACTCCCGTCCTACGAGCAGTACTTC
TRBV29-1	TRBJ2-1	TRBD2	.	CSVPGLVFGEQFF	TGCAGCGTGCCCGGACTAGTTTTTGGTGAGCAGTTCTTC
TRBV7-2	TRBJ1-2	.	few	CASSLVTENGYTF	TGTGCCAGCAGCTTAGTGACAGAGAATGGCTACACCTTC
TRBV4-3	TRBJ2-4	.	.	CASSQHRVSAKNIQYF	TGCGCCAGCAGCCAACACAGGGTTTCGGCCAAAAACATTCAGTACTTC
TRBV4-3	TRBJ1-6	.	.	CASSQDEGSPLHF	TGCGCCAGCAGCCAAGATGAGGGTTCACCCCTCCACTTT
TRBV5-1	TRBJ2-7	TRBD1	.	CASSLRTGSHEQYF	TGCGCCAGCAGCTTGCGGACAGGGAGCCACGAGCAGTACTTC
TRBV9	TRBJ2-3	.	.	CASSARVADTQYF	TGTGCCAGCAGCGCCAGGGTCGCAGATACGCAGTATTTT
TRBV7-2	TRBJ1-4	.	.	CASSLRVNEKLFF	TGTGCCAGCAGCTTAAGGGTTAATGAAAAACTGTTTTTT
TRBV5-1	TRBJ2-2	.	few	CASSPQGPDTGELFF	TGCGCCAGCAGCCCCCAGGGGCCGGACACCGGGGAGCTGTTTTTT
TRBV7-9	TRBJ2-3	.	few	CASSLQADTQYF	TGTGCCAGCAGCTTACAGGCAGATACGCAGTATTTT
TRBV29-1	TRBJ1-1	.	.	CSVQNSRGNTEAFF	TGCAGCGTCCAAAACTCCAGGGGGAACACTGAAGCTTTCTTT
TRBV9	TRBJ1-1	.	.	CASSVVMGTEAFF	TGTGCCAGCAGCGTAGTAATGGGGACTGAAGCTTTCTTT
TRBV6-1	TRBJ2-3	TRBD2	few	CASRQAGVTDTQYF	TGTGCCAGCAGACAAGCGGGGGTCACAGATACGCAGTATTTT
TRBV9	TRBJ1-3	.	.	CASSVLVSGNTIYF	TGTGCCAGCAGCGTCTTGGTCTCTGGAAACACCATATATTTT
TRBV2	TRBJ2-7	TRBD2	.	CASEGRATYEQYF	TGTGCCAGCGAAGGGAGGGCGACCTACGAGCAGTACTTC
TRBV29-1	TRBJ2-7	TRBD1	once	CSGRDRGPEQYF	TGCAGCGGCCGGGACAGGGGGCCGGAGCAGTACTTC
TRBV29-1	TRBJ1-4	.	.	CSALGPGGHEKLFF	TGCAGCGCCCTCGGGCCGGGGGGACATGAAAAACTGTTTTTT
TRBV9	TRBJ2-1	TRBD2	.	CASSSSSGGEDEQFF	TGTGCCAGCAGCTCCTCTAGCGGGGGGGAGGATGAGCAGTTCTTC
TRBV5-6	TRBJ2-3	TRBD1	.	CASTNSGTGRYTDTQYF	TGTGCCAGCACTAATTCCGGGACAGGGAGATACACAGATACGCAGTATTTT
TRBV7-9	TRBJ1-2	.	.	CASSFSGGHYGYTF	TGTGCCAGCAGCTTTTCAGGAGGTCACTATGGCTACACCTTC
TRBV5-1	TRBJ1-2	.	.	CASSLAEANYGYTF	TGCGCCAGCAGCTTGGCAGAAGCTAACTATGGCTACACCTTC
TRBV27	TRBJ2-1	TRBD1	.	CASRRPGTAYNEQFF	TGTGCCAGCAGACGCCCCGGGACAGCCTACAATGAGCAGTTCTTC
TRBV29-1	TRBJ1-4	.	.	CSGENNEKLFF	TGCAGCGGCGAGAATAATGAAAAACTGTTTTTT
TRBV30	TRBJ1-1	.	.	CAWTPGGLTEAFF	TGTGCCTGGACCCCGGGGGGGCTCACTGAAGCTTTCTTT
TRBV9	TRBJ1-1	.	.	CASSVGPGVGSNTEAFF	TGTGCCAGCAGCGTTGGGCCAGGGGTTGGCTCGAACACTGAAGCTTTCTTT
TRBV29-1	TRBJ1-2	.	.	CSVEEDGGYGYTF	TGCAGCGTTGAAGAGGATGGGGGCTATGGCTACACCTTC
TRBV7-3	TRBJ2-1	TRBD2	.	CASSFSGGRDEQFF	TGTGCCAGCAGCTTTAGCGGGGGGAGAGATGAGCAGTTCTTC
TRBV5-1	TRBJ1-4	TRBD1	.	CASSNGQAPNEKLFF	TGCGCCAGCAGCAATGGACAGGCCCCTAATGAAAAACTGTTTTTT
TRBV30	TRBJ2-3	TRBD2	once	CAWSRGGATDTQYF	TGTGCCTGGAGTCGCGGGGGGGCCACAGATACGCAGTATTTT
TRBV30	TRBJ1-6	.	.	CAWRQEEGPLHF	TGTGCCTGGCGACAAGAGGAGGGCCCCCTCCACTTT
TRBV29-1	TRBJ2-7	TRBD1	few	CSADRAGSYEQYF	TGCAGCGCCGACAGGGCCGGGTCTTACGAGCAGTACTTC
TRBV4-2	TRBJ2-1	.	.	CASSQPFAGDTYNEQFF	TGTGCCAGCAGCCAGCCGTTTGCGGGGGACACCTACAATGAGCAGTTCTTC
TRBV19	TRBJ2-1	.	.	CASSIGVQEQFF	TGTGCCAGTAGTATAGGAGTACAGGAGCAGTTCTTC
TRBV13	TRBJ2-1	.	.	CASRPFSGNEQFF	TGTGCCAGCCGCCCTTTCTCGGGGAATGAGCAGTTCTTC
TRBV29-1	TRBJ2-7	TRBD1	.	CSVGTAPRYEQYF	TGCAGCGTGGGGACAGCCCCAAGGTACGAGCAGTACTTC
TRBV6-6	TRBJ1-6	.	few	CASSYSSTANNSPLHF	TGTGCCAGCAGTTACTCGAGTACAGCAAATAATTCACCCCTCCACTTT
TRBV7-2	TRBJ1-4	.	.	CASSLGLRTTAEKLFF	TGTGCCAGCAGCTTAGGACTTAGGACAACCGCGGAAAAACTGTTTTTT
TRBV30	TRBJ1-6	TRBD1	.	CAWSLGTGHSPLHF	TGTGCCTGGAGTCTCGGGACAGGGCATTCACCCCTCCACTTT
TRBV12-5	TRBJ2-7	.	.	CASGLDGTYEQYF	TGTGCTAGTGGCTTGGACGGCACCTACGAGCAGTACTTC
TRBV6-5	TRBJ2-5	TRBD1	few	CASSFLGGAKTQYF	TGTGCCAGCAGTTTCCTAGGGGGCGCGAAGACCCAGTACTTC
TRBV5-1	TRBJ2-1	TRBD2	.	CASSFGTSWGNEQFF	TGCGCCAGCAGCTTTGGGACTAGCTGGGGCAATGAGCAGTTCTTC
TRBV27	TRBJ1-6	TRBD1	.	CASSLYRQGAFGSPLHF	TGTGCCAGCAGTTTATATCGACAGGGTGCGTTTGGTTCACCCCTCCACTTT
TRBV27	TRBJ2-5	.	.	CASSASVTFQETQYF	TGTGCCAGCAGCGCTAGCGTTACCTTCCAAGAGACCCAGTACTTC
TRBV30	TRBJ1-1	.	.	CAWSVLSNTEAFF	TGTGCCTGGAGTGTACTCAGTAACACTGAAGCTTTCTTT
TRBV5-1	TRBJ2-3	.	.	CASSGLPGDTQYF	TGCGCCAGCAGCGGCCTCCCGGGGGATACGCAGTATTTT
TRBV27	TRBJ2-3	.	once	CASSFRLGPDTQYF	TGTGCCAGCAGTTTTCGTTTGGGGCCAGATACGCAGTATTTT
TRBV7-2	TRBJ2-3	.	.	CASSLARGTDTQYF	TGTGCCAGCAGCTTAGCGCGGGGCACAGATACGCAGTATTTT
TRBV7-3	TRBJ1-1	.	.	CASSTSLGTNTEAFF	TGTGCCAGCAGCACTTCCCTGGGGACGAACACTGAAGCTTTCTTT
TRBV30	TRBJ1-2	.	.	CAWSVLGAGGYTF	TGTGCCTGGAGTGTACTCGGGGCCGGCGGCTACACCTTC